Following are 24 T cell receptor beta chains from one sample sequenced in a study of T cell responses to AZD1222 COVID-19 vaccine. The method was immunoSEQ multiplex PCR; TCRdb's version includes in-frame clones alone and lacks a portion of them. Of tens of thousands of clones detected, approximately 89% appear once; the ten largest clones hold 2.2%. The sequencing used peripheral blood, collected on day 0 of AZD1222 vaccination. The source is an adult in good health.

This chain connects TRBV7-9 to TRBJ2-3; D remains ambiguous. The germline V and J ends were trimmed by 5 bases and 1 base, with 13 bases remaining between them. Germline CDR1 is SEHNR and CDR2 is FQNEAQ (reference sequence). The CDR3 is made up of 15 amino acids. The CDR3 DNA sequence: TGTGCCAGCAGCACTCATTTGTTCGGCACAGATACGCAGTATTTT. Its protein product is CASSTHLFGTDTQYF.

V gene TRBV7-8 combines with J gene TRBJ2-7; 13 positions agree with TRBD2. CDR3 length: 16 residues. Germline-derived CDR1 and CDR2 are SGHVS and FQNEAQ. V lost 4 bases to trimming and J lost 2 bases; unmatched junction nucleotides: 5. CDR3 loop: CASSSRTSGGTYEQYF. CDR3 coding DNA: TGTGCCAGCAGCTCCAGGACTAGCGGGGGAACCTACGAGCAGTACTTC.

This chain joins TRBV15 and TRBJ1-5; 12 bases match TRBD1. CDR1 is LNHNV and CDR2 is YYDKDF in the germline V gene (reference sequence). The CDR3 spans 16 residues. The V and J ends lost 6 bases and 5 bases, in that order; junction bases with no gene match: 8. The CDR3, as DNA: TGTGCCACCAGATCAACCGGGACAGGGGGCGATCAGCCCCAGCATTTT. It encodes CATRSTGTGGDQPQHF.

This sequence joins TRBV7-2 and TRBJ2-1; 7 bases line up with TRBD2. CDR3 length equals 15 residues. Germline-derived CDR1 and CDR2 are SGHTA and FQGNSA. Unmatched junction bases numbered 6, after V lost 1 base and J lost 6 bases. CDR3 nucleotide sequence: TGTGCCAGCAGCTTAGAATTAGCGGGTGCCAATGAGCAGTTCTTC. This translates into CASSLELAGANEQFF.

Concerning this clone: Compared with germline, one end of the junction differs, possibly owing to a read error. The V gene is TRBV12-3 or TRBV12-4, the J gene TRBJ2-1; D gene unclear. This CDR3 is built from 11 residues. DNA of the CDR3: TGTGCCAGCAGTGTAGCCAATGAGCAGTTCTTC. Its translation: CASSVANEQFF.

This chain links TRBV18 with TRBJ2-3; perhaps TRBD2 as D (5 bases). The CDR3 extends over 14 amino acids. V lost 0 bases and J 5 bases, leaving 9 bases between the germline ends. Germline-derived CDR1 and CDR2 are KGHSH and LQKENI. CDR3 bases: TGTGCCAGCTCACCACCCGCGGCGGGAGATACGCAGTATTTT. It encodes CASSPPAAGDTQYF.

The chain links TRBV29-1 to TRBJ2-5, with a tentative D call TRBD2 (5 bases). Looked up from germline, CDR1 is SQVTM and CDR2 is ANQGSEA. The CDR3 runs 18 residues. The V end was cut by 6 bases, the J end by 2 bases, with 28 bases between. The CDR3 sequence: CSVDPLGGGQETQETQYF. The CDR3, as DNA: TGCAGCGTCGACCCACTAGGAGGTGGCCAAGAAACTCAAGAGACCCAGTACTTC.

This clone was recorded once. This chain uses TRBV18 with TRBJ1-3, with D unclear. Trimming stripped 3 bases from V and 8 bases from J, with 20 bases between. CDR1 and CDR2 (germline): KGHSH, LQKENI. This CDR3 contains 16 residues. The CDR3 DNA reads as TGTGCCAGCTCACCCGCAGCAGGCAGCCGCCGTGACACCATATATTTT. Amino acids: CASSPAAGSRRDTIYF.

This chain joins TRBV7-2 and TRBJ1-6; no clear D. CDR1 and CDR2 (germline): SGHTA, FQGNSA. Trimming pared 6 bases from V and 0 bases from J, leaving 12 bases between. The CDR3 consists of 16 residues. CDR3 DNA: TGTGCCAGCAGTCTCTTTCGGGGCTCCTATAATTCACCCCTCCACTTT. Translating it yields CASSLFRGSYNSPLHF.

The rearrangement links TRBV11-2 to TRBJ1-6, with 8 bases matching TRBD1. CDR1 is SGHAT and CDR2 is FQNNGV in the germline V gene. Unmatched junction bases numbered 4, after V lost 5 bases and J lost 7 bases. CDR3 length: 14 amino acids. In DNA, the CDR3 is TGTGCCAGCAGCCCGGGACAGGTCAATTCACCCCTCCACTTT. Residues: CASSPGQVNSPLHF.

The rearrangement uses TRBV5-6 and TRBJ2-5; 8 nucleotides match TRBD1. This CDR3 has 17 amino acids. Trimming cost V 3 bases and J 2 bases; bases outside gene matches: 12. CDR1 is SGHDT and CDR2 is YYEEEE in the germline V gene. CDR3 sequence (DNA): TGTGCCAGCAGCTATTTTAACAGGGGGGTGAGGCAAGAGACCCAGTACTTC. It is translated as CASSYFNRGVRQETQYF.

This chain uses TRBV3-1 (or the pseudogene TRBV3-2) with TRBJ1-5; 8 bases map to TRBD1. This CDR3 is built from 13 residues. Trimming removed 3 bases from V and 5 bases from J; junction bases left unmatched: 0. The V gene's germline CDR1 is LGHDT and CDR2 YNNKEL (reference sequence). Here the CDR3 DNA reads TGTGCCAGCAGCCAGACAGGGGATCAGCCCCAGCATTTT. Amino acids: CASSQTGDQPQHF.

As for this clone: This specimen includes other DNA sequences encoding the same CDR3. V usage is TRBV4-2 and J usage is TRBJ2-5; no firm D call. Deletions cut 1 base from V and 3 bases from J, with 6 bases between. This CDR3 is 13 amino acids long. Germline CDR1 LGHNA, CDR2 YNFKEQ. Here the CDR3 DNA reads TGTGCCAGCAGCCAAGGAAAGAAAGAGACCCAGTACTTC. This codes for CASSQGKKETQYF.

Only one count was recorded for this clone. The CDR3 loop reads CASSFETSVSEQFF. In nucleotides, the CDR3 is TGTGCCAGCAGCTTCGAAACTAGCGTCAGTGAGCAGTTCTTC. The genes are TRBV7-8 and TRBJ2-1, with 7 bases aligning to TRBD2. CDR3 length: 14 amino acids. With 3 bases clipped from V and 9 bases from J, the junction kept 8 bases outside the gene matches. CDR1 SGHVS and CDR2 FQNEAQ come from the germline V gene. The full variable domain, in which reference TRBV7-8 and TRBJ2-1 provide the parts outside the CDR3, is GAGVSQSPRYKVAKRGQDVALRCDPISGHVSLFWYQQALGQGPEFLTYFQNEAQLDKSGLPSDRFFAERPEGSVSTLKIQRTQQEDSAVYLCASSFETSVSEQFFGPGTRLTVL.

The chain combines TRBV6-5 with TRBJ1-2; the D is unclear. Germline V CDR1 and CDR2: MNHEY, SVGAGI. Between the trimmed V and J ends, which lost 3 bases and 7 bases, there was a span of 6 bases. The CDR3 runs 11 residues. Here the CDR3 reads CASSYWAGYTF. As DNA, the CDR3 is TGTGCCAGCAGTTATTGGGCTGGCTACACCTTC.

CDR3 coding DNA: TGTGCTCTAAGACGGGGGGGCAGTAATTCACCCCTCCACTTT. This gives the protein CALRRGGSNSPLHF. J is TRBJ1-6 and V is TRBV6-5, with a weak D call TRBD1 (6 bases). The CDR3 covers 14 residues. The germline gives CDR1 MNHEY, CDR2 SVGAGI.

This clone occurred a few times. The V call is TRBV10-3, the J call TRBJ1-4; the D gene is possibly TRBD1 (5 bases). CDR1 is ENHRY, CDR2 SYGVKD, per germline. Trimming took 3 bases from V and 0 from J, leaving 8 bases between them. CDR3 size: 15 residues. This chain's CDR3 is CAISEGGATNEKLFF. The CDR3 DNA follows: TGTGCCATCAGTGAAGGAGGGGCAACTAATGAAAAACTGTTTTTT.

The rearrangement uses TRBV12-3 or TRBV12-4 and TRBJ2-2; no clear D gene. Trimming left V 0 bases short and J 5 bases short, with 4 bases between. This CDR3 region has 13 residues. The CDR3 reads CASSLAATGELFF. The CDR3 bases are TGTGCCAGCAGTTTAGCGGCTACCGGGGAGCTGTTTTTT.

A word on this clone: At one end, the junction sequence differs from germline, possibly due to a read error. The V gene is TRBV5-5, the J gene TRBJ2-1; 7 nucleotides agree with TRBD1. This CDR3 is built from 16 residues. The germline V gene encodes CDR1 SGHKS and CDR2 YYEKEE (reference sequence). CDR3 loop: CTSNYRGDSTYNEQFF. CDR3 sequence (DNA): TGTACCAGCAACTATCGAGGGGACAGTACCTACAATGAGCAGTTCTTC.

The sample holds one count of this clone. The rearrangement links TRBV3-1 (or the pseudogene TRBV3-2) to TRBJ2-4; D gene uncertain. V lost 4 bases to trimming and J lost 0 bases, with 19 bases between them. The CDR3 sequence is 18 residues long. Germline V gene lookup returns CDR1 LGHDT and CDR2 YNNKEL (reference sequence). The CDR3 protein is CASSRRVGLDLAKNIQYF. CDR3 coding DNA: TGTGCCAGCAGCCGACGGGTAGGGTTAGATCTAGCCAAAAACATTCAGTACTTC.

The chain recombines TRBV29-1 with TRBJ1-5; TRBD1 agrees at 11 bases. J gave up 7 bases and V 4 bases, and 9 bases lay outside the gene matches. The CDR3 length is 15 residues. Looked up from germline, CDR1 is SQVTM and CDR2 is ANQGSEA. This chain's CDR3 is CSVVTGTGGKQPQHF. The DNA of the CDR3 is TGCAGCGTTGTCACCGGGACAGGGGGGAAACAGCCCCAGCATTTT.

The chain is built from TRBV7-2 and TRBJ2-5; the match to TRBD1 covers 7 bases. The trim removed 1 base at V and 5 bases at J, leaving 4 bases unmatched. The CDR3 contains 14 residues. From germline, CDR1 is SGHTA and CDR2 FQGNSA. CDR3 in amino acids: CASSLGTGPETQYF. As DNA, the CDR3 is TGTGCCAGCAGCTTAGGGACAGGACCGGAGACCCAGTACTTC.

Note on this clone: Germline and junction disagree at one end, which may indicate a read error. The chain couples TRBV9 to TRBJ2-1; 8 bases map to TRBD1. Germline CDR1 SGDLS, CDR2 YYNGEE. The CDR3 contains 15 residues. DNA of the CDR3: TGTGCCAGCAGCGTAGAGACAGGGGTGTACAGTGAGCAGTTCTTC. Translating gives CASSVETGVYSEQFF.

The rearrangement joins TRBV7-9 to TRBJ2-7, with D unclear. V lost 1 base and J 6 bases, leaving 10 bases between the germline ends. CDR3 length: 13 amino acids. Germline V CDR1 and CDR2: SEHNR, FQNEAQ (reference sequence). CDR3 loop: CASSLEVRREQYF. The CDR3 DNA reads as TGTGCCAGCAGCTTAGAGGTGCGTCGCGAGCAGTACTTC.